This TCR beta chain was sequenced for a study of cytomegalovirus exposure and HLA in healthy donors. About the study: Genetic ancestry analysis placed around four fifths of the roughly 400 donors that were genotyped in the Caucasian-associated cluster. Findings and caveats of the study: Reports indicate that TCR beta sequences accurately predicted the HLA-A and HLA-B alleles of most subjects. Later analysis showed most CMV-associated TCR beta chains appearing HLA-restricted.

Looked up from germline, CDR1 is LNHNV and CDR2 is YYDKDF (reference sequence). The junction had 2 bases not matched to a gene; V was cut back by 3 bases and J by 4 bases. The CDR3 has 14 amino acids. As to this clone: Its antigen is as yet unknown.

In the PCR, 60 Vbeta and 13 Jbeta primers were used. Produced via immunoSEQ multiplex PCR; TCRdb's table is partial and in-frame only. The sample contains roughly 86,000 clones, about three quarters of which appear only once. Sequencing was done on a sample of PBMCs. This chain connects TRBV15 to TRBJ1-2; TRBD1 agrees at 10 bases. The TCR sequence derives from a man aged 50-59 years in good health and CMV-seropositive. In DNA form, the CDR3 reads TGTGCCACCAGCAGGGGGACAGGGGTCTATGGCTACACCTTC. It translates to CATSRGTGVYGYTF.